This TCR beta chain was sequenced in a study of blood T cell repertoires in COVID-19. As for the study in general: COVID-19 samples from acute and convalescent phases originated in the United States, Italy and Spain.

In the original workflow: Using reference gene primer amplification, nucleated cell counts were estimated. The assay was immunoSEQ multiplex PCR, and TCRdb's table has in-frame clones only and misses some. The V and J calls and clone size were taken over from that table, and D and trimming were inferred from the DNA. The sample contains about 140,000 clones, roughly four fifths of which appear only once. The CDR3 covers 14 residues. Losses at the gene ends were 4 bases for V and 8 bases for J; bases not matched to a gene: 8. CDR1 SGHRS and CDR2 YFSETQ come from the germline V gene. Participant-given clinical history determined each cohort assignment.

V is TRBV5-1 and J is TRBJ2-1; 8 bases line up with TRBD2. This TCR was recovered from a woman between 50 and 59 years old with acute COVID-19. What was sequenced was PBMCs or T cells enriched from blood (not recorded which). DNA of the CDR3: TGCGCCAGCAGCCCCGGGGGGGTGGTCGATGAGCAGTTCTTC. This translates into CASSPGGVVDEQFF.